The source of this T cell receptor (beta chain) is a study of CXCR3-negative and CXCR3-positive naive CD8 T cells. Study results and limitations: Hydrophobicity of TRB CDR3s was greater in CXCR3-positive naive cells than in CXCR3-negative naive cells.

Details on this clonotype: Its antigen remains unknown.

Preparation of TRB cDNA libraries relied on 5' RACE carrying UMI labels. TCRdb reprocessed the 5' RACE reads; each CDR3 protein has one entry and no DNA is given. The sample table sets out around 140,000 distinct CDR3 sequences. Each CD8+ T cell subset was sorted in triplicate, a few hundred thousand cells each. In germline, CDR1 is DFQATT, CDR2 SNEGSKA (reference sequence). This CDR3 is 15 amino acids long. This chain connects TRBV20-1 to TRBJ2-1. The sequenced material came from naive CXCR3+ CD8+ T cells from blood. As to subset: CD45RO-CCR7+CD27+CD95- naive CD8+ T cells expressing CXCR3 (TNR3+). This clonotype was sampled from a human donor in good health. Some clones in this sample may be carry-over from other donors' samples. The CDR3 loop is CSANQFRTDYNEQFF.